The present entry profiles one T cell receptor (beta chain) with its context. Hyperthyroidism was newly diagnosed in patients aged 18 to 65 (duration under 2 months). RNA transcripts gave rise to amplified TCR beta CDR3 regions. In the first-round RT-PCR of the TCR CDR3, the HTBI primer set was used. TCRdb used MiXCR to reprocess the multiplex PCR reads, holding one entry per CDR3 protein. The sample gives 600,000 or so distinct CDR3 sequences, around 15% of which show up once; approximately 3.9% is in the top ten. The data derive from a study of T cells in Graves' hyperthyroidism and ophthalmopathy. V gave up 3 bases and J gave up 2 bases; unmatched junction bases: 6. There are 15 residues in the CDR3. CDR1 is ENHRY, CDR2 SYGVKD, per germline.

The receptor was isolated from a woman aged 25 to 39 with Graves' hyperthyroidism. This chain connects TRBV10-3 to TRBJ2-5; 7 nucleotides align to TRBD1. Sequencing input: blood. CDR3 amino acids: CAISDRDSIQETQYF. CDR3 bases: TGTGCCATCAGTGACCGGGACAGCATACAAGAGACCCAGTACTTC.